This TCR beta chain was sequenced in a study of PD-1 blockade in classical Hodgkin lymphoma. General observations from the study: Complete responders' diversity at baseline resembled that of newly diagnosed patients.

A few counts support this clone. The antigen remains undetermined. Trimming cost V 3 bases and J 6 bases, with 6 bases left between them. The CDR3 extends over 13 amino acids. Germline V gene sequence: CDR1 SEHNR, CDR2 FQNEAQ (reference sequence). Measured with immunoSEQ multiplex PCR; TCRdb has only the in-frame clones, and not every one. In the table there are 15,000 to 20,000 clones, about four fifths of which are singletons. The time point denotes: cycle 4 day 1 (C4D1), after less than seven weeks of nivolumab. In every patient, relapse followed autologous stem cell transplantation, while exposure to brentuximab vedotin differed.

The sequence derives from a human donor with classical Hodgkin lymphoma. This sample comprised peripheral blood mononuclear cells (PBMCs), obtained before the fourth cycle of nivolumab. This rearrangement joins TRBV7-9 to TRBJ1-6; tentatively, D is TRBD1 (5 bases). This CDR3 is CASSFGGNSPLHF. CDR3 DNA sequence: TGTGCCAGCAGCTTCGGGGGTAATTCACCCCTCCACTTT. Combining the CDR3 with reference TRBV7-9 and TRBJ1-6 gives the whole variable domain DTGVSQNPRHKITKRGQNVTFRCDPISEHNRLYWYRQTLGQGPEFLTYFQNEAQLEKSRLLSDRFSAERPKGSFSTLEIQRTEQGDSAMYLCASSFGGNSPLHFGNGTRLTVT.